The 10 T cell receptor beta chains presented below share a single source sample, sequenced in a study of OX40 agonist ivuxolimab in advanced cancers. TCRdb's copy holds only in-frame clones and misses some; the assay was immunoSEQ multiplex PCR. Of 60,000 to 75,000 clones listed, about 92% are singletons. This material consisted of CD4+ or CD8+ T cells sorted from blood, taken in a trial of the OX40 agonist ivuxolimab. These receptors originate from an adult with an advanced solid tumor such as melanoma, head and neck, liver or kidney cancer.

This rearrangement joins TRBV2 to TRBJ1-3; D ambiguous. CDR1 and CDR2 from the germline V gene are SNHLY and FYNNEI. The V and J ends lost 5 bases and 8 bases respectively, with 10 bases between them. The CDR3 has 12 residues. This CDR3 reads CASSHSRDTIYF. CDR3 bases: TGTGCCAGCAGTCACAGTCGGGACACCATATATTTT.

The V call is TRBV7-9, the J call TRBJ2-3, with 10 bases that match TRBD1. There are 15 residues in the CDR3. The junction had 9 bases not matched to a gene; V was cut back by 4 bases and J by 8 bases. Germline V lookup: CDR1 SEHNR, CDR2 FQNEAQ (reference sequence). Here the CDR3 reads CASSSNPGQGGTQYF. DNA for the CDR3: TGTGCCAGCAGCTCCAACCCCGGACAGGGGGGTACGCAGTATTTT.

The chain uses TRBV9 and TRBJ2-7; 10 nucleotides line up with TRBD2. Unmatched junction bases numbered 10, after V lost 3 bases and J lost 4 bases. The germline V gene encodes CDR1 SGDLS and CDR2 YYNGEE. This CDR3 is built from 16 residues. CDR3 nucleotide sequence: TGTGCCAGCAGCGCTGGGAACGAACTAGCGGGGTACGAGCAGTACTTC. Translated, it gives CASSAGNELAGYEQYF. The variable domain in full, with the rest retrieved from reference TRBV9 and TRBJ2-7, is DSGVTQTPKHLITATGQRVTLRCSPRSGDLSVYWYQQSLDQGLQFLIQYYNGEERAKGNILERFSAQQFPDLHSELNLSSLELGDSALYFCASSAGNELAGYEQYFGPGTRLTVT.

The CDR3 protein is CASSQAQEWSSSGNTIYF. CDR3 nucleotide sequence: TGTGCCAGCAGCCAAGCACAAGAGTGGTCTTCCTCTGGAAACACCATATATTTT. The chain employs TRBV4-2 and TRBJ1-3; D gene ambiguous. The CDR3 is made up of 18 amino acids. Trimming stripped 1 base from V and 0 bases from J, with 16 bases between. Germline CDR1 and CDR2: LGHNA and YNFKEQ.

This chain links TRBV9 with TRBJ1-2, with D tentatively TRBD1 (6 bases). Between the trimmed V and J ends, which lost 4 bases and 4 bases, there was a span of 14 bases. The germline CDR1 and CDR2 sequences are SGDLS and YYNGEE. This CDR3 spans 14 amino acids. The DNA for the CDR3 is TGTGCCAGCAGCTATGAACAGGGTAGCTATGGCTACACCTTC. Translated: CASSYEQGSYGYTF.

The chain has TRBV7-6 and TRBJ2-2, with a possible D match to TRBD1 (6 bases). Trimming removed 1 base at V and 1 base at J, with 13 bases between. The CDR3 runs to 17 residues. The V gene's germline CDR1 is SGHVS and CDR2 FNYEAQ. The CDR3 coding sequence is TGTGCCAGCAGCTTAGAAGGGGGTAGCTGGAACACCGGGGAGCTGTTTTTT. Amino acids: CASSLEGGSWNTGELFF.

This chain uses TRBV11-2 with TRBJ1-4, with 11 bases fitting TRBD1. Trimming at V came to 5 bases and at J to 7 bases, leaving 6 bases not matched to a gene. This CDR3 has 15 residues. Per the germline V gene, CDR1 is SGHAT and CDR2 is FQNNGV. The CDR3 bases are TGTGCCAGCAGCGAAGGGGGACAGGGGGGTGAAAAACTGTTTTTT. As protein: CASSEGGQGGEKLFF.

The V gene is TRBV4-3, the J gene TRBJ1-2, with D unclear. Trimming shortened V by 0 bases and J by 4 bases, and 12 bases separated the two germline ends. This CDR3 comprises 15 residues. Germline loops: CDR1 LGHNA, CDR2 YSLEER. CDR3 amino acids: CASSQDTEGIYGYTF. DNA of the CDR3: TGCGCCAGCAGCCAAGATACGGAGGGAATCTATGGCTACACCTTC.

The DNA for the CDR3 is TGCAGCGTTGAAGGGAAGGGACTAGTTGGCACAGATACGCAGTATTTT. Translation: CSVEGKGLVGTDTQYF. The chain couples TRBV29-1 to TRBJ2-3, with 8 nucleotides matching TRBD2. Germline V gene lookup returns CDR1 SQVTM and CDR2 ANQGSEA. This CDR3 contains 16 residues. The V gene end was trimmed by 1 base and the J gene end by 1 base; junction bases not matched to a gene: 7.

The CDR3 loop is CASSLSLSYEQYF. The CDR3 DNA reads TGTGCCAGCAGTTTATCCCTTTCCTACGAGCAGTACTTC. The rearrangement uses TRBV27 and TRBJ2-7; D remains unclear. Germline lookup yields CDR1 MNHEY and CDR2 SMNVEV (reference sequence). Trimming stripped 0 bases from V and 1 base from J, with 4 bases between. The length of the CDR3 is 13 residues.